Detailed here is one TCR beta chain. What it recognizes is unknown. Trimming took 3 bases from V and 5 from J, leaving 14 bases between them. Germline-derived CDR1 and CDR2 are SQVTM and ANQGSEA. The length of the CDR3 is 13 residues. These data originate in a study of cytotoxic CD8 clonotypes in ibrutinib-treated CLL. Findings of the study overall: Investigators sampled sustained-remission and progressing patients at differing times. Treatment left the uncommon public clonotypes either contracted or stable in frequency.

Assay: immunoSEQ multiplex PCR; the TCRdb copy retains only in-frame clones and omits some. The top ten hold 6% to 6.5% of the sample, which has approximately 340,000 clones, over 55% seen once. J is TRBJ2-7 and V is TRBV29-1, with no clear D. The receptor was isolated from a human donor with chronic lymphocytic leukemia. Specimen: PBMCs, collected after 36 months of ibrutinib treatment. Written as DNA, the CDR3 is TGCAGCGTTGAGGGATCGGCAGGAGACGAGCAGTACTTC. This codes for CSVEGSAGDEQYF.